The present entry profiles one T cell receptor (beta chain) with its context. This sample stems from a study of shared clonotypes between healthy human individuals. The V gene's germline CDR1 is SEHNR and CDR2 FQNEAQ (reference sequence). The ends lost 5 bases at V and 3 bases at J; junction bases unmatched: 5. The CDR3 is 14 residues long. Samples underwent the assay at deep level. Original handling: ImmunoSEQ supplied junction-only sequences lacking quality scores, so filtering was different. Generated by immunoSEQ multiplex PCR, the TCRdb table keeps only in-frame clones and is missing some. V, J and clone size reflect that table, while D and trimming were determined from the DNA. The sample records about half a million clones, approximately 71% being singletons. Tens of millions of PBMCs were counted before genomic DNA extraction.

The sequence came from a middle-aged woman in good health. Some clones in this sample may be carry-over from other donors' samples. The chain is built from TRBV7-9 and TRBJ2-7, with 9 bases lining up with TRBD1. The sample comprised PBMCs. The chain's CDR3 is CASSILTGGYEQYF. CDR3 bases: TGTGCCAGCAGCATTCTGACAGGGGGCTACGAGCAGTACTTC.